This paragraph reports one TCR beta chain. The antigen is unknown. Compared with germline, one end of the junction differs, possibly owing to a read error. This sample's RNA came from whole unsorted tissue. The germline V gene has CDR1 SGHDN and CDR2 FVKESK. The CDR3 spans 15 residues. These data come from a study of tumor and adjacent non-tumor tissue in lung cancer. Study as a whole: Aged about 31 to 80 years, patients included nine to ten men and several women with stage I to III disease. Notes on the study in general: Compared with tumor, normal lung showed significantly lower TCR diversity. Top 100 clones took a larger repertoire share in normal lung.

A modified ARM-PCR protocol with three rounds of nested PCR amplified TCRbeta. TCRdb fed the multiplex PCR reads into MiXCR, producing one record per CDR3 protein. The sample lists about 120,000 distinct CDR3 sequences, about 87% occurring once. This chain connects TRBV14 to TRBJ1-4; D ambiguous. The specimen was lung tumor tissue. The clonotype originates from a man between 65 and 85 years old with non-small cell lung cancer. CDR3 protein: CASSQGKGGNEKLIF. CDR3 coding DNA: TGTGCCAGCAGCCAAGGAAAGGGCGGTAATGAAAAACTCATTTTT.